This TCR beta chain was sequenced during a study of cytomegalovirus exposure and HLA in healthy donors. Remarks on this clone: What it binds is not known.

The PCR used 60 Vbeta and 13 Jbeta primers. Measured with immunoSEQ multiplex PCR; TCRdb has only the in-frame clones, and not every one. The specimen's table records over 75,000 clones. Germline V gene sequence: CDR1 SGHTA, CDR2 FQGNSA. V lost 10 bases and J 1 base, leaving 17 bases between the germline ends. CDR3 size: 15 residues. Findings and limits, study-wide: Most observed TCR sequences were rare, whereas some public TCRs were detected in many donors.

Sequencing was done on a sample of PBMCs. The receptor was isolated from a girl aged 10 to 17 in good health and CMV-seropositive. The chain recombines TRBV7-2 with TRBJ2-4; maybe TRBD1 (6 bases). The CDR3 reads CATLQQTGAKNIQYF. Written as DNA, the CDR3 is TGTGCCACGCTACAGCAAACAGGGGCCAAAAACATTCAGTACTTC.